The rows below give T cell receptor beta chains drawn from one sample of a study of shared T cell receptors in the human thymus. Some clones are missing from TCRdb's copy, which holds only in-frame ones; the method was immunoSEQ multiplex PCR. The sample holds almost 550,000 clones, 70% to 80% seen once. These data are also associated with another study on human thymus T cells.

The sequenced sample was thymocytes. The receptors were gathered from a boy under three years old with a congenital heart defect. Both conserved end residues are part of each CDR3. Each record gives: D gene, clone size, V gene, J gene, CDR3 DNA, CDR3 protein. The D gene is left open where the match is weak. Clone size is not always given. Where it is, it says once, few, many or a class for expanded clones.

d_call: .
clone_size: few
v_call: TRBV29-1
j_call: TRBJ1-2
cdr3_nt: TGCAGCGTCGAGTTTTTACAGGGTCCTGGCTACACCTTC
cdr3_aa: CSVEFLQGPGYTF

d_call: .
clone_size: few
v_call: TRBV4-3
j_call: TRBJ2-7
cdr3_nt: TGCGCCAGCAGCCAAGTCTATGTAGAGGGTCCACCCTACGAGCAGTACTTC
cdr3_aa: CASSQVYVEGPPYEQYF

d_call: TRBD1
clone_size: .
v_call: TRBV5-8
j_call: TRBJ1-3
cdr3_nt: TGTGCCAGCAAGAGGACAGGTTCGCCGACACTTCTCTCTGGAAACACCATATATTTT
cdr3_aa: CASKRTGSPTLLSGNTIYF

d_call: TRBD2
clone_size: .
v_call: TRBV7-6
j_call: TRBJ2-1
cdr3_nt: TGTGCCAGCAGCTTACCAGCGGGAGGGCCGGGGGAGCAGTTCTTC
cdr3_aa: CASSLPAGGPGEQFF

d_call: TRBD2
clone_size: .
v_call: TRBV4-2
j_call: TRBJ2-1
cdr3_nt: TGTGCCAGCAGCCAAGATGGGCGGGAGGGCCCAAAGTACAATGAGCAGTTCTTC
cdr3_aa: CASSQDGREGPKYNEQFF

d_call: TRBD2
clone_size: .
v_call: TRBV19
j_call: TRBJ2-1
cdr3_nt: TGTGCCAGTAGTATATTAAGACTAGCGGTTTACAATGAGCAGTTCTTC
cdr3_aa: CASSILRLAVYNEQFF

d_call: TRBD2
clone_size: .
v_call: TRBV7-6
j_call: TRBJ2-7
cdr3_nt: TGTGCCAGCAGCTTGGGACTAGCGGGACACGAGCAGTACTTC
cdr3_aa: CASSLGLAGHEQYF

d_call: .
clone_size: .
v_call: TRBV19
j_call: TRBJ1-2
cdr3_nt: TGTGCCAGTAGTATAGATCGAAGGGGATCAACCCCAGGTGGTGCCTATGGCTACACCTTC
cdr3_aa: CASSIDRRGSTPGGAYGYTF

d_call: .
clone_size: .
v_call: TRBV29-1
j_call: TRBJ1-5
cdr3_nt: TGCAGCGTTGAAGAGGGCAGGGGAGATCAGCCCCAGCATTTT
cdr3_aa: CSVEEGRGDQPQHF

d_call: TRBD1
clone_size: .
v_call: TRBV7-2
j_call: TRBJ1-2
cdr3_nt: TGTGCCAGCAGCTACTACCGGGACAGCGGGAACTATGGCTACACCTTC
cdr3_aa: CASSYYRDSGNYGYTF

d_call: .
clone_size: few
v_call: TRBV6-1
j_call: TRBJ2-5
cdr3_nt: TGTGCCAGCAGTGAAGCCATTAGGGACTCCCAAGAGACCCAGTACTTC
cdr3_aa: CASSEAIRDSQETQYF

d_call: .
clone_size: .
v_call: TRBV11-3
j_call: TRBJ2-2
cdr3_nt: TGTGCCAGCACTAAAGGCGAGGGAGGCAACACCGGGGAGCTGTTTTTT
cdr3_aa: CASTKGEGGNTGELFF

d_call: .
clone_size: .
v_call: TRBV18
j_call: TRBJ2-2
cdr3_nt: TGTGCCAGCTCACGTAAGGGGACCGGGGAGCTGTTTTTT
cdr3_aa: CASSRKGTGELFF

d_call: .
clone_size: .
v_call: TRBV6-5
j_call: TRBJ1-5
cdr3_nt: TGTGCCAGCAGTTACTTGGCAGGGGTTCAGCCCCAGCATTTT
cdr3_aa: CASSYLAGVQPQHF

d_call: TRBD2
clone_size: .
v_call: TRBV27
j_call: TRBJ2-1
cdr3_nt: TGTGCCAGCAGTCCCCGGACTAGCGGGAGCGGGCACCACAATGAGCAGTTCTTC
cdr3_aa: CASSPRTSGSGHHNEQFF

d_call: TRBD1
clone_size: .
v_call: TRBV28
j_call: TRBJ1-5
cdr3_nt: TGTGCCAGGGATGGACAGGGGGTTTATCAGCCCCAGCATTTT
cdr3_aa: CARDGQGVYQPQHF

d_call: TRBD1
clone_size: few
v_call: TRBV27
j_call: TRBJ1-5
cdr3_nt: TGTGCCAGCAGTCCTTCCCGGGCCCAGGGGGGAGGTAGGAATCAGCCCCAGCATTTT
cdr3_aa: CASSPSRAQGGGRNQPQHF

d_call: .
clone_size: few
v_call: TRBV28
j_call: TRBJ1-1
cdr3_nt: TGTGCCAGCATCTACAAGCGGGGGGGGAACACTGAAGCTTTCTTT
cdr3_aa: CASIYKRGGNTEAFF

d_call: .
clone_size: .
v_call: TRBV6-1
j_call: TRBJ1-3
cdr3_nt: TGTGCCAGCAGTGAAAGGGGGACCTCCGGAAACACCATATATTTT
cdr3_aa: CASSERGTSGNTIYF

d_call: .
clone_size: .
v_call: TRBV30
j_call: TRBJ2-5
cdr3_nt: TGTGCCTGGAGTGTACCCCCCGACAAGACCCAGTACTTC
cdr3_aa: CAWSVPPDKTQYF

d_call: TRBD2
clone_size: few
v_call: TRBV5-1
j_call: TRBJ2-7
cdr3_nt: TGCGCCAGCAGCTTAGCGGGAGAGTCCTACGAGCAGTACTTC
cdr3_aa: CASSLAGESYEQYF

d_call: TRBD2
clone_size: .
v_call: TRBV28
j_call: TRBJ2-3
cdr3_nt: TGTGCCAGCAGCCCCGGACTAGCTCTTAGAACAGATACGCAGTATTTT
cdr3_aa: CASSPGLALRTDTQYF

d_call: TRBD2
clone_size: few
v_call: TRBV5-4
j_call: TRBJ2-1
cdr3_nt: TGTGCCAGCAGCTTGCCCGGACTAGCGGGCCACAATGAGCAGTTCTTC
cdr3_aa: CASSLPGLAGHNEQFF

d_call: TRBD1
clone_size: few
v_call: TRBV4-1
j_call: TRBJ1-3
cdr3_nt: TGCGCCAGCAGCCAAGATCGCGCTACGACAGGGTCCCTGGTCTCTGGAAACACCATATATTTT
cdr3_aa: CASSQDRATTGSLVSGNTIYF

d_call: .
clone_size: .
v_call: TRBV7-9
j_call: TRBJ2-3
cdr3_nt: TGTGCCAGCAGCTTCGGGACTAGCACAGATACGCAGTATTTT
cdr3_aa: CASSFGTSTDTQYF

d_call: TRBD1
clone_size: .
v_call: TRBV27
j_call: TRBJ1-4
cdr3_nt: TGTGCCAGCAGTAGGGACAGATCGCCCCGTAATGAAAAACTGTTTTTT
cdr3_aa: CASSRDRSPRNEKLFF

d_call: TRBD2
clone_size: .
v_call: TRBV2
j_call: TRBJ2-1
cdr3_nt: TGTGCCAGCAGTGAATGGGAGCGGGAGTACTACAATGAGCAGTTCTTC
cdr3_aa: CASSEWEREYYNEQFF

d_call: TRBD2
clone_size: .
v_call: TRBV4-2
j_call: TRBJ2-7
cdr3_nt: TGTGCCAGCAGCCAAGGCGGGTCTAGCGGGAGTATCGACGAGCAGTACTTC
cdr3_aa: CASSQGGSSGSIDEQYF

d_call: TRBD2
clone_size: .
v_call: TRBV6-6
j_call: TRBJ2-7
cdr3_nt: TGTGCCAGCAGTCGTCGGGGGGGGCACTCCTACGAGCAGTACTTC
cdr3_aa: CASSRRGGHSYEQYF

d_call: .
clone_size: .
v_call: TRBV7-3
j_call: TRBJ1-1
cdr3_nt: TGTGCCAGCCCCCCGTGGCGGGTTTGGAGGGACACTGAAGCTTTCTTT
cdr3_aa: CASPPWRVWRDTEAFF

d_call: TRBD1
clone_size: once
v_call: TRBV5-1
j_call: TRBJ2-2
cdr3_nt: TGCGCCAGCAGCCCCTCCGGGACAGCAAACACCGGGGAGCTGTTTTTT
cdr3_aa: CASSPSGTANTGELFF

d_call: .
clone_size: .
v_call: TRBV5-5
j_call: TRBJ1-5
cdr3_nt: TGTGCCAGCAGCTTAGGAGGGCCCGGCAATCAGCCCCAGCATTTT
cdr3_aa: CASSLGGPGNQPQHF

d_call: TRBD1
clone_size: .
v_call: TRBV5-6
j_call: TRBJ1-1
cdr3_nt: TGTGCCAGCAGTTGCGGACAGGGGAGGGTGGTGAACACTGAAGCTTTCTTT
cdr3_aa: CASSCGQGRVVNTEAFF

d_call: TRBD2
clone_size: .
v_call: TRBV19
j_call: TRBJ2-1
cdr3_nt: TGTGCCAGTAGTATTTTTCGGCCGGAAGGACTAGCCGTTTACAATGAGCAGTTCTTC
cdr3_aa: CASSIFRPEGLAVYNEQFF

d_call: .
clone_size: .
v_call: TRBV7-2
j_call: TRBJ2-7
cdr3_nt: TGTGCCAGCAGCATCCGGGACTGGGGCAGTGGTTTC
cdr3_aa: CASSIRDWGSGF

d_call: .
clone_size: .
v_call: TRBV11-3
j_call: TRBJ2-7
cdr3_nt: TGTGCCAGCAGCTTAGAAGGCAGGCCAGAGGAGCAGTACTTC
cdr3_aa: CASSLEGRPEEQYF

d_call: TRBD2
clone_size: .
v_call: TRBV6-5
j_call: TRBJ2-1
cdr3_nt: TGTGCCAGCAAAGAGCTAGCGGGGGCCAATGAGCAGTTCTTC
cdr3_aa: CASKELAGANEQFF

d_call: .
clone_size: .
v_call: TRBV15
j_call: TRBJ1-4
cdr3_nt: TGTGCCACCAGCAGTCGGGAAGGAGCCGAAAAACTGTTTTTT
cdr3_aa: CATSSREGAEKLFF

d_call: .
clone_size: once
v_call: TRBV28
j_call: TRBJ2-2
cdr3_nt: TGTGCCAGCAGCTGGGACTCCGGGGACGGGGAGCTGTTTTTT
cdr3_aa: CASSWDSGDGELFF

d_call: .
clone_size: .
v_call: TRBV9
j_call: TRBJ2-1
cdr3_nt: TGTGCCAGCAGCCCAACAGGGGGCGCCCCGTCTAGCGGGAGTGAATACAATGAGCAGTTCTTC
cdr3_aa: CASSPTGGAPSSGSEYNEQFF

d_call: .
clone_size: .
v_call: TRBV27
j_call: TRBJ1-5
cdr3_nt: TGTGCCAGCAGTTTATCGTCGGATCAGCCCCAGCATTTT
cdr3_aa: CASSLSSDQPQHF

d_call: .
clone_size: .
v_call: TRBV2
j_call: TRBJ1-2
cdr3_nt: TGTGCCAGCAGTCTCCCAGGAAACTATGGCTACACCTTC
cdr3_aa: CASSLPGNYGYTF

d_call: TRBD2
clone_size: .
v_call: TRBV27
j_call: TRBJ2-3
cdr3_nt: TGTGCCAGCAACCCCCTAGCGGAGGGCACAGATACGCAGTATTTT
cdr3_aa: CASNPLAEGTDTQYF

d_call: TRBD1
clone_size: .
v_call: TRBV19
j_call: TRBJ2-1
cdr3_nt: TGTGCCAGTAGGACAGGGAGCTCCTACAATGAGCAGTTCTTC
cdr3_aa: CASRTGSSYNEQFF

d_call: .
clone_size: .
v_call: TRBV6-1
j_call: TRBJ2-4
cdr3_nt: TGTGCCAGCAGCCCTAGGTCCTCCAAAAACATTCAGTACTTC
cdr3_aa: CASSPRSSKNIQYF

d_call: TRBD1
clone_size: .
v_call: TRBV5-1
j_call: TRBJ1-1
cdr3_nt: TGCGCCAGCAGCTTTAAACAGGGGGGATTTGGCACTGAAGCTTTCTTT
cdr3_aa: CASSFKQGGFGTEAFF

d_call: .
clone_size: .
v_call: TRBV6-6
j_call: TRBJ2-3
cdr3_nt: TGTGCCAGCAGTTATCGCGAGGTTTTTAGCACAGATACGCAGTATTTT
cdr3_aa: CASSYREVFSTDTQYF

d_call: .
clone_size: .
v_call: TRBV4-3
j_call: TRBJ2-5
cdr3_nt: TGCGCCAGCAGCCAAGAGAGCCACCTCCAAGCGGAGACCCAGTACTTC
cdr3_aa: CASSQESHLQAETQYF

d_call: .
clone_size: .
v_call: TRBV5-6
j_call: TRBJ2-1
cdr3_nt: TGTGCCAGCAGCCTGCGCCACAATGAGCAGTTCTTC
cdr3_aa: CASSLRHNEQFF

d_call: .
clone_size: .
v_call: TRBV30
j_call: TRBJ1-4
cdr3_nt: TGTGCCTCCCAAATGGGACACGTTGCAACTAATGAAAAACTGTTTTTT
cdr3_aa: CASQMGHVATNEKLFF

d_call: TRBD2
clone_size: once
v_call: TRBV11-3
j_call: TRBJ2-7
cdr3_nt: TGTGCCAGCAGCTTCTACGCGGGAGAAAGCTACGAGCAGTACTTC
cdr3_aa: CASSFYAGESYEQYF

d_call: TRBD2
clone_size: .
v_call: TRBV7-6
j_call: TRBJ2-1
cdr3_nt: TGTGCCAGCAGCTTAACGACTAGCGGGATCCACAATGAGCAGTTCTTC
cdr3_aa: CASSLTTSGIHNEQFF

d_call: TRBD1
clone_size: few
v_call: TRBV18
j_call: TRBJ2-1
cdr3_nt: TGTGCCAGCTCCCACACCACAGGGGCATACAATGAGCAGTTCTTC
cdr3_aa: CASSHTTGAYNEQFF

d_call: .
clone_size: .
v_call: TRBV21-1
j_call: TRBJ2-1
cdr3_nt: TGTGCCAGCAGCAAAGGACAAAATGAGCAGTTCTTC
cdr3_aa: CASSKGQNEQFF

d_call: .
clone_size: .
v_call: TRBV15
j_call: TRBJ1-4
cdr3_nt: TGTGCCACCAGCAGATCCCGGGTAAAACTGTTTTTT
cdr3_aa: CATSRSRVKLFF